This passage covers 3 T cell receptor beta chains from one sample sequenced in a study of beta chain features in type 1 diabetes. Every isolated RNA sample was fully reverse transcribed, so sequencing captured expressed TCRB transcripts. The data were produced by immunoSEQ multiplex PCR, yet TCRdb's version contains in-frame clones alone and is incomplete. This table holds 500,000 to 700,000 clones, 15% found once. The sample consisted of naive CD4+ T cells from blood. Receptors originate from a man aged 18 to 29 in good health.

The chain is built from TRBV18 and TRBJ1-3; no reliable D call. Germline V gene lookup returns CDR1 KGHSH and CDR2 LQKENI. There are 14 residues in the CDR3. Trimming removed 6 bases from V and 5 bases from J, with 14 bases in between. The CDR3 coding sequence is TGTGCCAGCTCTCAGGACCTCGCCAGAAACACCATATATTTT. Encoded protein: CASSQDLARNTIYF.

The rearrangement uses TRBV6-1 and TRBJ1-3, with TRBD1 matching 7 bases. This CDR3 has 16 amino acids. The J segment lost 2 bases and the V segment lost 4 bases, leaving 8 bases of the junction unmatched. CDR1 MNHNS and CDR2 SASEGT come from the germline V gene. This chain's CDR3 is CASSASEGGPGNTIYF. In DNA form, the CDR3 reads TGTGCCAGCAGTGCATCAGAAGGGGGCCCTGGAAACACCATATATTTT.

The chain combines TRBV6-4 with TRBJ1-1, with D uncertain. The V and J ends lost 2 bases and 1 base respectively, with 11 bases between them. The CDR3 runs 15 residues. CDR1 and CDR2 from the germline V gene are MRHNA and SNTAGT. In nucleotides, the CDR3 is TGTGCCAGCAGTGACAACAATTGGCCGAACACTGAAGCTTTCTTT. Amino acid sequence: CASSDNNWPNTEAFF.